The text below deals with one T cell receptor (beta chain). The target of this receptor is not known. Per-nucleotide qualities are absent, and no much larger clonotype sits a single base away. This sample was taken from a study of CD8+ T cells in alopecia areata (dated by TCRdb to the late 2010s). Describing the broader study: The treated patients, all with moderate-to-severe alopecia areata, were enrolled in an open-label pilot trial of oral tofacitinib given at 5 to 10 mg twice daily. Patients stayed on tofacitinib for 6 to 18 months and then had 6 months of follow-up off drug so that delayed response and recurrence could be assessed. To study T cell clonal expansion in alopecia areata, the researchers applied high-throughput TCRbeta sequencing to both the C3H/HeJ mouse model and human patients. In humans, TCRbeta sequencing was performed on scalp tissue and on sorted CD4+ and CD8+ peripheral blood T cells from healthy controls and from patients with patchy or totalis/universalis alopecia areata. Patients on tofacitinib were biopsied at baseline and after 4 and 24 weeks of treatment, and several of the patients also had a later scalp biopsy. Scalp clonality was compared among normal scalp (n=4), patchy alopecia areata scalp (n=8), and alopecia totalis/universalis scalp (n=8). The RNA source kit depended on sample type: the PAXgene miRNA kit for fixed scalp, the miRNeasy kit for PBMCs, and the RNeasy kit for mouse skin. TCRbeta CDR3 regions were amplified by immunoSEQ multiplex PCR using 35 Vbeta forward and 13 Jbeta reverse primers. Results the study describes overall, beyond this receptor: Compared with normal scalp, lesional scalp, particularly in alopecia totalis/universalis, had higher clonality and more expanded CD8+ clones, which suggests antigenic drive. Resident alphabeta T cells in normal human skin are also sequenced, complicating scalp TCR repertoire analysis, unlike mouse skin dominated by gammadelta T cells. TCR sequences shared between patients were less clear than in mice, possibly partly because of HLA diversity in the patient population.

Based on the germline V gene (reference sequence), the CDR1 and CDR2 sequences are SEHNR and FQNEAQ. Trimming takes 5 bases off V and 4 bases off J; junction bases not matched to a gene: 7. Taken from cysteine to phenylalanine, the CDR3 has 16 residues. Only the CDR3 DNA stays, 48 bases, in frame from base 1. The time point label, read with the paper, signifies: baseline before oral tofacitinib. From alopecia areata patients, peripheral blood was collected along with lesional scalp punch biopsies. After PBMCs were isolated by density centrifugation and stained for CD3, CD4 and CD8, a FACSAria was used to sort CD4+ and CD8+ T cells. The method was the immunoSEQ multiplex PCR assay. For TCR sequencing, RNA was extracted from every sample and reverse transcribed into cDNA to serve as template. SuperScript III was used to make first-strand cDNA, primed with a 2:1 mix of oligo-dT and random hexamers. A synthetic immune receptor repertoire was used to assess amplification bias, and residual bias was removed computationally. Turning to the authors' computational methods: After raw reads were preprocessed to remove errors, the CDR3 was defined following IMGT conventions as running from the conserved cysteine to phenylalanine. Clonality was calculated as 1 minus Shannon entropy normalized by log2 of the number of productive unique TCRs. Whether scalp clones were CD4 or CD8 was inferred by matching scalp TCRbeta sequences against CD4 and CD8 repertoires sorted from blood. TCRdb limited this immuneACCESS table to in-frame rearrangements with V and J called. A share of clones is missing; checked studies link under half to unresolved V genes, and the rest is unexplained. That table is the source of V, J and clone size, and D and trimming were worked out from the DNA. The sample table contains 140,000 to 150,000 clones; only one count was recorded for about three fifths of them. The top ten hold nearly 6.5% of the sample.

The chain is assembled from TRBV7-9 and TRBJ1-5, with 11 bases aligning to TRBD1. This clonotype was sampled from a human donor with alopecia areata. The sequencing used CD4+ T cells sorted from blood, collected at week 0. The DNA reads TGTGCCAGCAGCCGTGGGACAGGGGGTGGAAATCAGCCCCAGCATTTT. Its protein product is CASSRGTGGGNQPQHF.